The rows below give T cell receptor beta chains drawn from one sample of a study of Tregs in tolerant kidney transplant recipients. Sequencing was performed with immunoSEQ multiplex PCR; in TCRdb, only in-frame clones are kept and a portion is missing. The repertoire holds some 90,000 clones, with around nine tenths as singletons. The sample consisted of CD8+ T cells from blood. These receptors were taken from a human donor in good health. Each CDR3 is given with its conserved first and last residue. Each record gives: clone size, V gene, CDR3 length, CDR3 protein. Clone size is given for some rows only: seen once, a few or many times, or a class if the clone is expanded.

.	TRBV5-1	15	CASSPGLADTDTQYF
.	TRBV27	13	CASPKGEHHEQYF
once	TRBV9	15	CASSSREGTGSEQFF
.	TRBV6-4	16	CASSVHPEGNNEKLFF
.	TRBV12-2	14	CASRDRDRVYREYF
.	TRBV21-1	14	CASSKFLGANVLTF
once	TRBV19	13	CASTGRGLEKLFF
.	TRBV27	15	CASSAPTGGEETQYF
.	TRBV7-8	16	CASSLNVGTSHDEQFF
many	TRBV6-4	15	CASSDSRTGGSPLHF
.	TRBV5-8	16	CASSFVGQGGNQPQHF
.	TRBV19	15	CASSILATAYNEQFF
.	TRBV2	15	CASSEYIPGPYGYTF
.	TRBV19	13	CASSIPWIDTQYF
.	TRBV29-1	15	CSVNLFGGGDYEQYF
.	TRBV11-3	14	CASSLDLGDGELFF
.	TRBV14	15	CASSQIQGPPVKLFF
few	TRBV4-1	14	CASSQDAASYEQYF
.	TRBV11-2	18	CASSLDGTVWARDYGYTF
.	TRBV19	15	CASSPGDEMGETQYF
.	TRBV7-8	16	CASSSRGHQAGNTIYF
.	TRBV6-6	15	CASSKRGEMHYEQYF
few	TRBV15	12	CATSREPDGYTF
.	TRBV6-1	13	CASTPLDISPLHF
.	TRBV15	13	CATSTGGNNEQYF
.	TRBV30	11	CAWTPGNTIYF
.	TRBV6-1	15	CASSGDISSNQPQHF
.	TRBV7-9	14	CASSSPDGNQPQHF
.	TRBV19	14	CASSITGEGTEAFF
.	TRBV7-8	16	CASSLYGGLSNNEQFF
.	TRBV6-5	14	CASSYRQANTEAFF
once	TRBV1	14	CTSSKDSRPLTQYF
.	TRBV9	13	CASSLRPPDTQYF
once	TRBV5-5	16	CASSPVASRDWTEAFF
.	TRBV19	17	CASTGRKSGDSNQPQHF
.	TRBV19	14	CASNPPRDRGSYTF
.	TRBV10-1	13	CASSVGPSYEQYF
.	TRBV19	15	CASSEPGTLRNTIYF
.	TRBV5-6	16	CASSLVWREGTYEQYF
.	TRBV30	13	CAWSVLGDYGYTF
once	TRBV14	19	CASSQEHPAGTGEYNEQFF
.	TRBV4-1	15	CASSQEPSYNSPLHF
.	TRBV12-5	17	CASGFTRDRRVNTEAFF
.	TRBV7-9	11	CASSRAYGYTF
.	TRBV7-9	12	CASSLGGWELFF
once	TRBV4-1	15	CASSPQGAGETEAFF
.	TRBV13	14	CASSLGSGNQPQHF